Presented here are 9 T cell receptor beta chains from one specimen sequenced in a study of blood T cells in healthy people across ages. A second PCR, run for roughly 7 to 12 cycles, used a sample-barcoded 5' primer plus a J-beta primer mix. TCRdb ran MiXCR on the 5' RACE reads and lists one entry per CDR3 protein. The data show about 800,000 distinct CDR3 sequences, about 62% seen once. Sequenced material: blood. These receptors all stem from a man aged 30 to 45 in good health.

Many counts were recorded for this clonotype. CDR3 sequence: CASSSNNQPQHF. Here the CDR3 DNA reads TGTGCCAGCAGTTCCAACAATCAGCCCCAGCATTTT. The chain joins TRBV12-3 or TRBV12-4 to TRBJ1-5; no reliable D call. This CDR3 is 12 amino acids long. With 4 bases removed from V and 3 bases from J, the gap between germline ends came to 4 bases.

The chain joins TRBV27 to TRBJ1-2; D is possibly TRBD1 (6 bases). The CDR3 consists of 16 residues. Germline CDR1 MNHEY, CDR2 SMNVEV (reference sequence). V lost 6 bases and J 3 bases, leaving 20 bases between the germline ends. CDR3 sequence reads: CASRPTTANRDYGYTF. DNA of the CDR3: TGTGCCAGCAGACCCACCACCGCTAACAGGGACTATGGCTACACCTTC.

This chain uses TRBV20-1 with TRBJ2-1; D remains unclear. This CDR3 is 16 amino acids long. Trimming shortened V by 1 base and J by 4 bases, and 17 bases separated the two germline ends. Looked up from germline, CDR1 is DFQATT and CDR2 is SNEGSKA (reference sequence). Written as DNA, the CDR3 is TGCAGTGCTAGAGTTATCTATGGCTCGGTGTACAATGAGCAGTTCTTC. This gives the protein CSARVIYGSVYNEQFF.

The rearrangement uses TRBV5-1 and TRBJ2-1, with unresolved D. The ends were cut back, 2 bases at V and 10 bases at J, with 19 bases in the middle. This CDR3 is 15 amino acids long. CDR1 and CDR2 from the germline V gene are SGHRS and YFSETQ. This CDR3 is CASSLGMTRTTEQFF. The CDR3 DNA reads as TGCGCCAGCAGCTTAGGCATGACGAGAACCACCGAGCAGTTCTTC.

The chain uses TRBV7-2 and TRBJ2-1; 9 bases map to TRBD1. From germline, CDR1 is SGHTA and CDR2 FQGNSA. The CDR3 is 11 amino acids. Trimming at V came to 8 bases and at J to 8 bases, leaving 1 base not matched to a gene. CDR3 sequence (DNA): TGTGCCAGCGGACAGGGGCATGAGCAGTTCTTC. This codes for CASGQGHEQFF.

The table lists this clonotype with a few counts. The chain recombines TRBV6-5 with TRBJ2-1; TRBD2 aligns across 7 bases. This CDR3 contains 15 residues. J was trimmed by 2 bases and V by 4 bases; bases with no gene match: 5. Germline CDR1 is MNHEY and CDR2 is SVGAGI. DNA for the CDR3: TGTGCCAGCAGTTCCCGACGGGAGGCCTACAATGAGCAGTTCTTC. Protein product: CASSSRREAYNEQFF.

This clonotype was observed a few times. CDR3 nucleotide sequence: TGTGCCAGCAGACCCAGTAGGGGCGAGTACTCTGGGGCCAACGTCCTGACTTTC. Residues: CASRPSRGEYSGANVLTF. V is TRBV3-1 and J is TRBJ2-6, with D tentatively TRBD1 (5 bases). The CDR3 totals 18 residues. Germline V lookup: CDR1 LGHDT, CDR2 YNNKEL (reference sequence). The V gene lost 6 bases and the J gene lost 0 bases, with 18 bases spanning the gap.

This clonotype was observed once. The chain carries TRBV12-3 or TRBV12-4 and TRBJ2-1; D gene unclear. CDR3 length: 15 amino acids. V was trimmed by 6 bases and J by 5 bases, leaving 17 bases between them. CDR3 nucleotides: TGTGCCAGCAGACGTGTAGGTAAATTGCACAATGAGCAGTTCTTC. It yields the protein CASRRVGKLHNEQFF.

V usage is TRBV6-1 and J usage is TRBJ2-1, with D perhaps matching TRBD2 (5 bases). The V end lost 1 base, the J end lost 6 bases, and 16 bases lay between the germline ends. Per the germline V gene, CDR1 is MNHNS and CDR2 is SASEGT. The CDR3 is 16 residues long. CDR3 sequence reads: CASSEGVRLRANEQFF. As DNA, the CDR3 is TGTGCCAGCAGTGAAGGGGTGAGACTGAGGGCCAATGAGCAGTTCTTC.